The entry that follows covers one T cell receptor (beta chain) sequence. Its antigen is unknown. Uncontrolled infection, other autoimmune disease, pregnancy or lactation disqualified patients from enrolment. The investigators amplified TCR beta CDR3 regions from RNA transcripts. When the TCR CDR3 underwent first-round RT-PCR, the HTBI primer set was used. TCRdb independently ran MiXCR on the multiplex PCR reads; one entry per CDR3 protein. The sample holds hundreds of thousands of distinct CDR3 sequences, 40% to 55% seen once. These data originate in a study of T cells in Graves' hyperthyroidism and ophthalmopathy. Study results and limitations: Ophthalmopathy was separated from stable hyperthyroidism by a 13 V-J model.

The V end lost 6 bases, the J end lost 2 bases, and 11 bases lay between the germline ends. CDR3 length: 13 residues. The chain combines TRBV12-3 or TRBV12-4 with TRBJ2-7, with D possibly TRBD2 on 6 matching bases. This TCR was sampled from an adult man with Graves' disease, either hyperthyroidism or ophthalmopathy (not recorded which). Sequenced input: peripheral blood or thyroid tissue (not recorded which). The CDR3 coding sequence is TGTGCCAGCAGCCTGCGGACTACCTACGAGCAGTACTTC. It specifies CASSLRTTYEQYF.